The clone carrying this T cell receptor (beta chain) was counted at least ten times. Its antigen remains unknown. CD45RO/CCR7/CD25/CD127/CD95/CD27 separated CD4+ naive, central memory, regulatory and stem cell-like memory cells by sorting. From germline, CDR1 is PRHDT and CDR2 FYEKMQ (reference sequence). CDR3 length: 15 amino acids. The V and J ends lost 4 bases and 3 bases, in that order; junction bases with no gene match: 9. This specimen belongs to a study of beta chain features in type 1 diabetes. At the level of the study: The number of sorted cells examined across all samples was under 130,000,000. Findings of the study overall: Researchers report that Type 1 diabetes patients had moderately but significantly shorter TCRB CDR3s across all four CD4+ subsets.

The isolated RNA, all of it, was reverse transcribed, so expressed TCRB transcripts were what got sequenced. Sequenced by immunoSEQ multiplex PCR; TCRdb stores in-frame clones only, minus some. This sample has about 360,000 clones, with 10% to 15% found just once. The specimen was naive CD4+ T cells from blood. This receptor was identified in a man between 18 and 29 years old in good health. V and J are TRBV13 and TRBJ2-7; TRBD1 aligns across 7 bases. The CDR3 nucleotides read TGTGCCAGCAGCTCTCCCTACGGGACAGTCTACGAGCAGTACTTC. This gives the protein CASSSPYGTVYEQYF.